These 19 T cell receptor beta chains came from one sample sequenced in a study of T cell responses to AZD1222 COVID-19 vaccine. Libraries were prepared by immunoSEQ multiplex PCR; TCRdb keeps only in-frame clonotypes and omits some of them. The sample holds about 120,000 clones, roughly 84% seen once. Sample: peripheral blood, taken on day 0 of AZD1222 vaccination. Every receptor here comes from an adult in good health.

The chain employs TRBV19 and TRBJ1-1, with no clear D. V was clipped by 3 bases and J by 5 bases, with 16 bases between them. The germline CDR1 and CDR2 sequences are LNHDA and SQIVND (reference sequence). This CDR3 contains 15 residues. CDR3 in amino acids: CASSIHTRAGTEAFF. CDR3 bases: TGTGCCAGTAGTATTCATACAAGGGCCGGGACTGAAGCTTTCTTT.

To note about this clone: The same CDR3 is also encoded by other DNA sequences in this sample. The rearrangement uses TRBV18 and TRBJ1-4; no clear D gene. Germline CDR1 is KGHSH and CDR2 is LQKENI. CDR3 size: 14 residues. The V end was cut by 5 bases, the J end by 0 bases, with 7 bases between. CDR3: CASSSGTTNEKLFF. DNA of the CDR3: TGTGCCAGCTCAAGCGGGACAACTAATGAAAAACTGTTTTTT. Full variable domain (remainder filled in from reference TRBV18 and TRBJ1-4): NAGVMQNPRHLVRRRGQEARLRCSPMKGHSHVYWYRQLPEEGLKFMVYLQKENIIDESGMPKERFSAEFPKEGPSILRIQQVVRGDSAAYFCASSSGTTNEKLFFGSGTQLSVL.

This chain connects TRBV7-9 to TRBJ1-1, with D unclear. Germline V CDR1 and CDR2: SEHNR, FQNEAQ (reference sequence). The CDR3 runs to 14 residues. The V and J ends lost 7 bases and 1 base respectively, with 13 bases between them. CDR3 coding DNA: TGTGCCAGCACCCTGGAGGTTACGAACACTGAAGCTTTCTTT. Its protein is CASTLEVTNTEAFF.

The CDR3 DNA reads TGTGCCAGCAGCGGGGGATTGAGCACAGATACGCAGTATTTT. This encodes CASSGGLSTDTQYF. The chain carries TRBV7-2 and TRBJ2-3; either TRBD1 or TRBD2 may supply D (5 bases each). CDR1 and CDR2 from the germline V gene are SGHTA and FQGNSA. This CDR3 spans 14 amino acids. V dropped 5 bases and J dropped 0 bases, with 9 bases sitting between them.

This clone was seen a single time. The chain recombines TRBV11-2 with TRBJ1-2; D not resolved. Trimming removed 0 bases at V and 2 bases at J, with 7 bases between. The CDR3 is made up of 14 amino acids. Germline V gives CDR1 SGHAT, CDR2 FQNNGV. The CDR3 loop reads CASSLERLNYGYTF. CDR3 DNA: TGTGCCAGCAGCTTAGAACGGTTAAACTATGGCTACACCTTC.

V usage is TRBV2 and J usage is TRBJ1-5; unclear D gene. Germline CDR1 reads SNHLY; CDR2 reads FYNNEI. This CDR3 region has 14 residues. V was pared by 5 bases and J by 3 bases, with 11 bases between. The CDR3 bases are TGTGCCAGCAGTCTTCAGGTCTTCAATCAGCCCCAGCATTTT. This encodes CASSLQVFNQPQHF.

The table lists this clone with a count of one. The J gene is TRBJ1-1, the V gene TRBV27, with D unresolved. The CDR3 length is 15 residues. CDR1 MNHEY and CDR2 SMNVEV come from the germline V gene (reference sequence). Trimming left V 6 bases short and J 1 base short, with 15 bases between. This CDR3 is CASSPGRPTNTEAFF. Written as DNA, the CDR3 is TGTGCCAGCAGCCCTGGGCGTCCTACGAACACTGAAGCTTTCTTT.

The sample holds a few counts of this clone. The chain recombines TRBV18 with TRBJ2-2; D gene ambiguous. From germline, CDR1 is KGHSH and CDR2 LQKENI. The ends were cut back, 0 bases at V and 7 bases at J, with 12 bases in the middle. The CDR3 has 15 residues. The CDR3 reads CASSPPTTIGGELFF. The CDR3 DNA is TGTGCCAGCTCACCACCGACCACCATTGGCGGGGAGCTGTTTTTT.

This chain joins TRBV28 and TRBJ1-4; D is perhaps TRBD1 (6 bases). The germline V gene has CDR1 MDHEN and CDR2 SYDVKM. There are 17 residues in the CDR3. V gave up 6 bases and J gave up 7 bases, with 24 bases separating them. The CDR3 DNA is TGTGCCAGCAGGAGGACCACAGGGCTTGATCTTCTTGAAAAACTGTTTTTT. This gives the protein CASRRTTGLDLLEKLFF. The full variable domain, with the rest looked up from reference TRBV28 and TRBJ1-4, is DVKVTQSSRYLVKRTGEKVFLECVQDMDHENMFWYRQDPGLGLRLIYFSYDVKMKEKGDIPEGYSVSREKKERFSLILESASTNQTSMYLCASRRTTGLDLLEKLFFGSGTQLSVL.

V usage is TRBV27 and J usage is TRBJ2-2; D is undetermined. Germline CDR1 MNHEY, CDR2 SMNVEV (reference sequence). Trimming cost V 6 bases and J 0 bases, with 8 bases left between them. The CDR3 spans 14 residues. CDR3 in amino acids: CASRGSANTGELFF. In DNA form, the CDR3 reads TGTGCCAGCAGGGGGTCCGCGAACACCGGGGAGCTGTTTTTT.

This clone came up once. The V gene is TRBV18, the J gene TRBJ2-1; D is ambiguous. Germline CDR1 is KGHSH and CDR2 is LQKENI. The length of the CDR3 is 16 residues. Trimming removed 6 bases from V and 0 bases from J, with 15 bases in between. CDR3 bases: TGTGCCAGCTCTCCTTCTCGCGGTGGCTCCTACAATGAGCAGTTCTTC. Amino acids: CASSPSRGGSYNEQFF. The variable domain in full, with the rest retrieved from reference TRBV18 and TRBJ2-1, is NAGVMQNPRHLVRRRGQEARLRCSPMKGHSHVYWYRQLPEEGLKFMVYLQKENIIDESGMPKERFSAEFPKEGPSILRIQQVVRGDSAAYFCASSPSRGGSYNEQFFGPGTRLTVL.

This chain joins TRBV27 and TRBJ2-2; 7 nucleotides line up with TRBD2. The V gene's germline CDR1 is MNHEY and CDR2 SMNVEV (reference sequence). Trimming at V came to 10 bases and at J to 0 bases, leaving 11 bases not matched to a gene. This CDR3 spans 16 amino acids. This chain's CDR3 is CANLGYSGSNTGELFF. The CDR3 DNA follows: TGTGCCAATCTGGGGTATAGCGGGTCGAACACCGGGGAGCTGTTTTTT.

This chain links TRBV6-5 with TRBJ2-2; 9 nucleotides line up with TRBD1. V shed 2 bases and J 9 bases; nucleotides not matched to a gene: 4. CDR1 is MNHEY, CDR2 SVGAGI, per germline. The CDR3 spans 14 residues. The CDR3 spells CASSYTGQGRELFF. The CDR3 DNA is TGTGCCAGCAGTTACACGGGACAGGGCCGGGAGCTGTTTTTT.

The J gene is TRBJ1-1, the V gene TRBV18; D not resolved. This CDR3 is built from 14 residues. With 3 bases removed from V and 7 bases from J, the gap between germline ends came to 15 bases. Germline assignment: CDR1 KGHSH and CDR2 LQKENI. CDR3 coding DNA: TGTGCCAGCTCACCGTCAACGGGTCTTGATGAAGCTTTCTTT. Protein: CASSPSTGLDEAFF.

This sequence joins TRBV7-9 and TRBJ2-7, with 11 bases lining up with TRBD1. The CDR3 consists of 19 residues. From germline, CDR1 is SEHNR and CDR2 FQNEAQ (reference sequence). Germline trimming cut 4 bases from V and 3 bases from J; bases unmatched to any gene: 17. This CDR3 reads CASSSKGSPGQGDFYEQYF. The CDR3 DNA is TGTGCCAGCAGCTCTAAAGGTTCCCCGGGACAGGGGGATTTCTACGAGCAGTACTTC.

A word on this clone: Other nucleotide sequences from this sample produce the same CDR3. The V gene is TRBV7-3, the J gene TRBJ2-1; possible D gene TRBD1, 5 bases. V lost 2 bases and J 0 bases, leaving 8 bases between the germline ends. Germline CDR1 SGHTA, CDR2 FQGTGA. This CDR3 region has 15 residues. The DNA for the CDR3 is TGTGCCAGCAGCTTACAGGGAAGCTCCTACAATGAGCAGTTCTTC. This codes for CASSLQGSSYNEQFF.

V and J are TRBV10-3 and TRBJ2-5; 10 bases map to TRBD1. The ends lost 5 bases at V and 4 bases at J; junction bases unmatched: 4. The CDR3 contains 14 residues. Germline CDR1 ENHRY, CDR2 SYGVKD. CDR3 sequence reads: CAISKTGGRETQYF. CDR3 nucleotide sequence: TGTGCCATCAGTAAGACAGGGGGCCGAGAGACCCAGTACTTC.

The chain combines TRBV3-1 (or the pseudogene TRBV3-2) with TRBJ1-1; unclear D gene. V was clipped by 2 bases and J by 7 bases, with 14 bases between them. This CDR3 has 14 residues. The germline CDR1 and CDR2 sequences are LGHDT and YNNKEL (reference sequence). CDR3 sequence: CASSQLTKNGEAFF. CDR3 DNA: TGTGCCAGCAGCCAATTAACCAAGAACGGTGAAGCTTTCTTT.

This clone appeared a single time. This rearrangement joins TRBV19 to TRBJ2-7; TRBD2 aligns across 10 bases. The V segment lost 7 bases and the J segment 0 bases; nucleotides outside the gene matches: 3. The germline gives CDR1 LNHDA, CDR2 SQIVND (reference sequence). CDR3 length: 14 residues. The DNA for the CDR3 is TGTGCCAGTATTACTAGCGGGAACTCCTACGAGCAGTACTTC. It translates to CASITSGNSYEQYF.